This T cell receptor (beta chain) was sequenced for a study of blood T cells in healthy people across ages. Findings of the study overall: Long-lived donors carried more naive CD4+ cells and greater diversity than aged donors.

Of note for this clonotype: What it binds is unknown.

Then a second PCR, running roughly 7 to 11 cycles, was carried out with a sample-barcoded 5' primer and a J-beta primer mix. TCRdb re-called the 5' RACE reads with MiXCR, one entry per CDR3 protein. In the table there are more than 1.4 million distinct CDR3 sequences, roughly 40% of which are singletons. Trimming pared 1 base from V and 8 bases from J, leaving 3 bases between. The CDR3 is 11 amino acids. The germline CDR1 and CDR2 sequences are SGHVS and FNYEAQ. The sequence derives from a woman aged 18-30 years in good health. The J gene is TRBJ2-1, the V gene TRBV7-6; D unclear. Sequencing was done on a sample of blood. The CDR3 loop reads CASSLEDEQFF. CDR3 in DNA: TGTGCCAGCAGCTTAGAAGATGAGCAGTTCTTC.